Each of the 25 T cell receptor beta chains below was sequenced from the same sample in a study of resident and recirculating memory T cells in vitiligo. The protocol was immunoSEQ multiplex PCR, while the TCRdb copy is restricted to in-frame clones and leaves out a portion. The table includes 70,000 to 85,000 clones, roughly nine tenths detected once. The sequenced sample was blood. The receptors stem from a male donor with vitiligo.

This clone was found a few times. The genes are TRBV6-4 and TRBJ2-2; tentative D call: TRBD1 (6 bases). Germline V lookup: CDR1 MRHNA, CDR2 SNTAGT. The V end lost 0 bases, the J end lost 1 base, and 6 bases lay between the germline ends. This CDR3 has 15 amino acids. The CDR3 DNA is TGTGCCAGCAGTGACTCGACAGGGAACACCGGGGAGCTGTTTTTT. Its translation: CASSDSTGNTGELFF.

J is TRBJ2-3 and V is TRBV5-1, with D uncertain. This CDR3 contains 13 residues. The germline V and J ends were trimmed by 2 bases and 2 bases, with 6 bases remaining between them. Germline values: CDR1 SGHRS, CDR2 YFSETQ. The CDR3 spells CASSFPHTDTQYF. CDR3 in DNA: TGCGCCAGCAGCTTCCCACACACAGATACGCAGTATTTT.

The chain combines TRBV19 with TRBJ2-7; the D gene is possibly TRBD1 (6 bases). V lost 5 bases and J lost 5, with 19 bases in between. CDR1 LNHDA and CDR2 SQIVND come from the germline V gene (reference sequence). The CDR3 spans 15 residues. The chain's CDR3 is CASSPKGGRVDEQYF. DNA for the CDR3: TGTGCCAGTAGTCCCAAAGGGGGACGGGTAGACGAGCAGTACTTC.

The CDR3 loop reads CASSSRGWRDEQYF. Here the CDR3 DNA reads TGTGCCAGCAGCTCGAGAGGATGGAGGGACGAGCAGTACTTC. This rearrangement joins TRBV9 to TRBJ2-7; a weak D match, TRBD2 (6 bases). This CDR3 is built from 14 residues. CDR1 is SGDLS and CDR2 is YYNGEE in the germline V gene. V lost 4 bases to trimming and J lost 5 bases, with 16 bases between them.

J is TRBJ2-5 and V is TRBV7-9; 7 nucleotides align to TRBD1. Germline values: CDR1 SEHNR, CDR2 FQNEAQ (reference sequence). The CDR3 contains 18 residues. Losses at the gene ends were 5 bases for V and 0 bases for J; bases not matched to a gene: 15. The CDR3 DNA reads as TGTGCCAGCAGCAACCTAGTGACAGGGAACCCGTACCAAGAGACCCAGTACTTC. Its translation: CASSNLVTGNPYQETQYF.

This clone was recorded once. The chain has TRBV6-5 and TRBJ1-1; a weak D match, TRBD1 (5 bases). This CDR3 contains 15 residues. Germline CDR1 reads MNHEY; CDR2 reads SVGAGI. Trimming cost V 7 bases and J 3 bases, with 18 bases left between them. CDR3 nucleotides: TGTGCCAGCATTCTCCTCGTCGGGGGGGACACTGAAGCTTTCTTT. Protein product: CASILLVGGDTEAFF.

The J gene is TRBJ1-1, the V gene TRBV4-3; the match to TRBD1 covers 7 bases. CDR3 length: 15 amino acids. Looked up from germline, CDR1 is LGHNA and CDR2 is YSLEER. With V trimmed by 4 bases and J by 2 bases, 7 bases remained unmatched. The CDR3 loop reads CASSPQGQLNTEAFF. The DNA of the CDR3 is TGCGCCAGCAGCCCCCAGGGACAGCTAAACACTGAAGCTTTCTTT.

In this sample, this clone turned up once. The chain combines TRBV4-3 with TRBJ2-7; 9 bases match TRBD1. V shed 4 bases and J 4 bases; nucleotides not matched to a gene: 5. The CDR3 covers 14 residues. Germline CDR1 is LGHNA and CDR2 is YSLEER. The CDR3 spells CASSLGQGNYEQYF. CDR3 nucleotide sequence: TGCGCCAGCAGCCTTGGACAGGGGAATTACGAGCAGTACTTC.

This chain links TRBV7-9 with TRBJ2-3; tentative D call: TRBD2 (5 bases). CDR3 length equals 17 residues. Germline-derived CDR1 and CDR2 are SEHNR and FQNEAQ (reference sequence). V gave up 7 bases and J gave up 5 bases, with 25 bases separating them. CDR3 nucleotide sequence: TGTGCCAGCATTCCAAGAGAGGGATTAAGTATGGTAGATACGCAGTATTTT. The encoded protein is CASIPREGLSMVDTQYF.

V is TRBV6-6 and J is TRBJ1-4; 7 positions agree with TRBD1. The ends lost 4 bases at V and 5 bases at J; junction bases unmatched: 10. The CDR3 covers 16 residues. Germline CDR1 MNHNY, CDR2 SVGAGI (reference sequence). The CDR3 sequence is CASSSWRGQPNEKLFF. In nucleotides, the CDR3 is TGTGCCAGCAGTTCGTGGAGGGGACAGCCAAATGAAAAACTGTTTTTT.

This sequence joins TRBV2 and TRBJ1-4; D perhaps matches TRBD1 (5 bases). Between the trimmed V and J ends, which lost 7 bases and 5 bases, there was a span of 14 bases. Germline CDR1 SNHLY, CDR2 FYNNEI. This CDR3 has 14 amino acids. The CDR3: CASKVPGQNEKLFF. Written as DNA, the CDR3 is TGTGCCAGCAAGGTTCCAGGGCAAAATGAAAAACTGTTTTTT.

The table lists this clone with a count of one. The rearrangement links TRBV18 to TRBJ2-3; 7 bases map to TRBD2. Germline CDR1 reads KGHSH; CDR2 reads LQKENI. The trim removed 6 bases at V and 1 base at J, leaving 7 bases unmatched. The CDR3 length is 15 residues. CDR3 in DNA: TGTGCCAGCTCCCTCCTCCGGGGGGGCACAGATACGCAGTATTTT. The encoded protein is CASSLLRGGTDTQYF.

The V gene is TRBV5-4, the J gene TRBJ2-7; D is perhaps TRBD1 (7 bases). Looked up from germline, CDR1 is SGHNT and CDR2 is YYREEE (reference sequence). V lost 5 bases to trimming and J lost 3 bases, with 12 bases between them. CDR3 length equals 13 residues. CDR3 nucleotides: TGTGCCAGCAGTGCGGGACAGAACTACGAGCAGTACTTC. Translating it yields CASSAGQNYEQYF.

This sequence joins TRBV20-1 and TRBJ1-2; 8 bases agree with TRBD1. The CDR3 spans 11 residues. Germline V gene sequence: CDR1 DFQATT, CDR2 SNEGSKA (reference sequence). With V trimmed by 5 bases and J by 9 bases, 5 bases remained unmatched. CDR3 DNA sequence: TGCAGTGCTTCAGGGGGCGTTAGCTACACCTTC. Its protein is CSASGGVSYTF.

V is TRBV14 and J is TRBJ2-7; TRBD1 might be the D (5 bases). In germline, CDR1 is SGHDN, CDR2 FVKESK. Trimming removed 4 bases at V and 4 bases at J, with 14 bases between. The CDR3 is 14 amino acids. The CDR3 DNA is TGTGCCAGCAGCCCAAGGGGTCTTAATTACGAGCAGTACTTC. Protein: CASSPRGLNYEQYF.

This rearrangement joins TRBV5-8 to TRBJ2-5; 11 bases match TRBD2. The CDR3 sequence is 17 residues long. The trim removed 1 base at V and 2 bases at J, leaving 7 bases unmatched. Germline V gene sequence: CDR1 SGHTS, CDR2 YDEGEE. CDR3 protein: CASSLILAGGTQETQYF. The CDR3 coding sequence is TGTGCCAGCAGCTTGATCCTAGCGGGGGGAACTCAAGAGACCCAGTACTTC. Supplemented by reference TRBV5-8 and TRBJ2-5, the full variable domain reads EAGVTQSPTHLIKTRGQQATLRCSPISGHTSVYWYQQALGLGLQFLLWYDEGEERNRGNFPPRFSGRQFPNYSSELNVNALELEDSALYLCASSLILAGGTQETQYFGPGTRLLVL.

The chain is built from TRBV7-2 and TRBJ1-4; unclear D gene. V was trimmed by 5 bases and J by 0 bases, leaving 7 bases between them. The CDR3 contains 14 residues. Germline CDR1 SGHTA, CDR2 FQGNSA. The CDR3 here is CASSPTSTNEKLFF. The CDR3 DNA sequence: TGTGCCAGCAGCCCGACTTCAACTAATGAAAAACTGTTTTTT.

This sequence joins TRBV19 and TRBJ1-1; no clear D gene. The germline CDR1 and CDR2 sequences are LNHDA and SQIVND (reference sequence). The V gene lost 3 bases and the J gene lost 2 bases, with 10 bases spanning the gap. The CDR3 contains 14 residues. In nucleotides, the CDR3 is TGTGCCAGTAGTATCCTGACGGGTAACACTGAAGCTTTCTTT. Amino acids: CASSILTGNTEAFF.

The rearrangement uses TRBV5-1 and TRBJ2-1; 7 bases match TRBD2. The J segment lost 7 bases and the V segment lost 2 bases, leaving 6 bases of the junction unmatched. CDR3 length equals 14 residues. Germline V gene sequence: CDR1 SGHRS, CDR2 YFSETQ. CDR3 amino acids: CASSFPAGVNEQFF. CDR3 DNA: TGCGCCAGCAGCTTCCCCGCGGGGGTGAATGAGCAGTTCTTC. Filled out from reference TRBV5-1 and TRBJ2-1, the complete variable domain reads KAGVTQTPRYLIKTRGQQVTLSCSPISGHRSVSWYQQTPGQGLQFLFEYFSETQRNKGNFPGRFSGRQFSNSRSEMNVSTLELGDSALYLCASSFPAGVNEQFFGPGTRLTVL.

The chain carries TRBV6-5 and TRBJ2-1; a weak D match, TRBD2 (6 bases). The V end lost 7 bases, the J end lost 5 bases, and 18 bases lay between the germline ends. Germline V CDR1 and CDR2: MNHEY, SVGAGI. This CDR3 comprises 15 residues. For the CDR3, the DNA is TGTGCCAGCAATACCGGGACTGGGTTCGACAATGAGCAGTTCTTC. This translates into CASNTGTGFDNEQFF.

This chain uses TRBV20-1 with TRBJ1-1, with D unresolved. Trimming took 2 bases from V and 2 from J, leaving 3 bases between them. This CDR3 contains 11 residues. CDR1 is DFQATT and CDR2 is SNEGSKA in the germline V gene (reference sequence). The CDR3 sequence: CSARHNTEAFF. The CDR3 bases are TGCAGTGCTAGACATAACACTGAAGCTTTCTTT.

The chain recombines TRBV27 with TRBJ2-5, with 7 bases aligning to TRBD1. The CDR3 contains 16 residues. The germline V gene has CDR1 MNHEY and CDR2 SMNVEV (reference sequence). Germline trimming cut 6 bases from V and 4 bases from J; bases unmatched to any gene: 14. The CDR3 loop reads CASSYTHRGSAETQYF. The DNA of the CDR3 is TGTGCCAGCAGCTACACTCACAGGGGTTCCGCAGAGACCCAGTACTTC.

This clone was picked up one time. The chain carries TRBV4-2 and TRBJ2-5, with D maybe TRBD1 (6 bases). The J call may be incorrect, as the DNA end agrees better with TRBJ2-7. This CDR3 comprises 16 residues. Looked up from germline, CDR1 is LGHNA and CDR2 is YNFKEQ. As DNA, the CDR3 is TGTGCCAGCAGCCAAGATTTGGGGGCAAGCTCCTACGAGCAGTACTTC. As protein: CASSQDLGASSYEQYF.

The chain joins TRBV7-9 to TRBJ1-5; 8 bases are a match to TRBD1. The CDR3 spans 14 residues. The germline gives CDR1 SEHNR, CDR2 FQNEAQ (reference sequence). V trimming: 1 base; J trimming: 9 bases; junction bases outside the gene matches: 5. The CDR3 DNA follows: TGTGCCAGCAGCTTAGGAGGGACAGGTCCGCCCCAGCATTTT. Encoded protein: CASSLGGTGPPQHF.

The chain carries TRBV9 and TRBJ1-6, with D unresolved. V was trimmed by 0 bases and J by 0 bases, leaving 4 bases between them. The CDR3 has 15 amino acids. Germline V gene lookup returns CDR1 SGDLS and CDR2 YYNGEE. The CDR3 DNA reads TGTGCCAGCAGCGTAGGTAGCTCCTATAATTCACCCCTCCACTTT. This sequence encodes CASSVGSSYNSPLHF.